The following is a T cell receptor (beta chain) sequence with its context. Only in-frame clones appear in the TCRdb table, and some are missing; sequencing was by immunoSEQ multiplex PCR. The sample holds just over 90,000 clones, around 88% seen once. The data derive from a study of blood T cell repertoires in COVID-19. Looking at the study overall: COVID-19 samples collected from the United States, Italy and Spain covered acute and convalescent phases.

V lost 6 bases, J lost 2 bases, and 13 bases lay in between. Germline V gives CDR1 SQVTM, CDR2 ANQGSEA. CDR3 length: 13 amino acids. This sequence was found in a woman older than 75 with acute or convalescent COVID-19. V usage is TRBV29-1 and J usage is TRBJ1-2; TRBD1 is a possible D gene (6 bases). The sequenced sample was peripheral blood. For the CDR3, the DNA is TGCAGCGTCCGACAGGATCTAAACTATGGCTACACCTTC. It is translated as CSVRQDLNYGYTF. The full variable domain, with the rest looked up from reference TRBV29-1 and TRBJ1-2, is SAVISQKPSRDICQRGTSLTIQCQVDSQVTMMFWYRQQPGQSLTLIATANQGSEATYESGFVIDKFPISRPNLTFSTLTVSNMSPEDSSIYLCSVRQDLNYGYTFGSGTRLTVV.